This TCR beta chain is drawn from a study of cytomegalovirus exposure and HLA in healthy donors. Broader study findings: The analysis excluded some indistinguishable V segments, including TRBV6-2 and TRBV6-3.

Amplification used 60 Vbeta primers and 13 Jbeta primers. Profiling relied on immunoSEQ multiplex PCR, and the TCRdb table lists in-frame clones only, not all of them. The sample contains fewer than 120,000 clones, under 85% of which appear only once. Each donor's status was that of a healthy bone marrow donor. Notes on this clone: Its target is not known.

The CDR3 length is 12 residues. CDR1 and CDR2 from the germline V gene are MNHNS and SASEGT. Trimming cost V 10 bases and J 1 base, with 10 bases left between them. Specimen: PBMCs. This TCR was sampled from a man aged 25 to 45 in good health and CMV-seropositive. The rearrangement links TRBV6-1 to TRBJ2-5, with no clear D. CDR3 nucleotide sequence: TGTGCCATCAAACACCCCCAAGAGACCCAGTACTTC. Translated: CAIKHPQETQYF.